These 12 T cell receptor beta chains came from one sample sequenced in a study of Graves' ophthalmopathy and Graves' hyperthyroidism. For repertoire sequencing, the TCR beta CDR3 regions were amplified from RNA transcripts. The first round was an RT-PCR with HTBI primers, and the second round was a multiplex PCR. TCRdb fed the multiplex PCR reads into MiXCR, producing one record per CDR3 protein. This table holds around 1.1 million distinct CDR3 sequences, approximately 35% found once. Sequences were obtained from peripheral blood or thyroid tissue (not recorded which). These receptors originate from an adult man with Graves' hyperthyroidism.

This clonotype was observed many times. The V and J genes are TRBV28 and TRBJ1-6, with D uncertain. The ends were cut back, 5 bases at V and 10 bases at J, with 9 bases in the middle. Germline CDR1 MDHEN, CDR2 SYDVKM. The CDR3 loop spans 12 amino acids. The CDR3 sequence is CASSSGRSPLHF. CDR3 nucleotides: TGTGCCAGCAGTAGCGGAAGATCACCCCTCCACTTT.

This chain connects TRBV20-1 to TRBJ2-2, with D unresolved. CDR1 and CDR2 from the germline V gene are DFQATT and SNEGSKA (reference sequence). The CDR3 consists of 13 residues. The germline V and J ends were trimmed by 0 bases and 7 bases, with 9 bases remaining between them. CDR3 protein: CSARDTNGGELFF. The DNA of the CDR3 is TGCAGTGCTAGAGATACGAACGGCGGGGAGCTGTTTTTT.

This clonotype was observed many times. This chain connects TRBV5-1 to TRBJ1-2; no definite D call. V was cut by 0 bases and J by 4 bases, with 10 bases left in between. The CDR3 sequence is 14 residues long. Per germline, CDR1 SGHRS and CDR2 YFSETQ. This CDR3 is CASSLAAGIYGYTF. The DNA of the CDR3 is TGCGCCAGCAGCTTGGCCGCAGGAATCTATGGCTACACCTTC.

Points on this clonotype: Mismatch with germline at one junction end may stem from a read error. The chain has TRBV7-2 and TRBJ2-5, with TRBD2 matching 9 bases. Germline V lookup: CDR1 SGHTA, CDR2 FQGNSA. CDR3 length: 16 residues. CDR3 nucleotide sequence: TGCGCCAGCAGCCAAACAGTAGCGGGAGACAAAGAGACCCAGTACTTC. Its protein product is CASSQTVAGDKETQYF.

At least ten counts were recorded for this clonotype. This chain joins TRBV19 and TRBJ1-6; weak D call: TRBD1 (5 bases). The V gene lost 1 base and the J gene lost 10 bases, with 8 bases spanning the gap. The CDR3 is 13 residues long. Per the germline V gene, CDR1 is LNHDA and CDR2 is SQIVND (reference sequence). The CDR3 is CASSIGDRSPLHF. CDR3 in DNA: TGTGCCAGTAGTATAGGCGACAGATCACCCCTCCACTTT.

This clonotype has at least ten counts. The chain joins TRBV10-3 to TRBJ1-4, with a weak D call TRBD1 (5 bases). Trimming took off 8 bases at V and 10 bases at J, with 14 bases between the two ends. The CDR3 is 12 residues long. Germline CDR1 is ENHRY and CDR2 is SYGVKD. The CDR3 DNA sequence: TGTGCCATCGGGGGGTCCGCCGGAAAACTGTTTTTT. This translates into CAIGGSAGKLFF.

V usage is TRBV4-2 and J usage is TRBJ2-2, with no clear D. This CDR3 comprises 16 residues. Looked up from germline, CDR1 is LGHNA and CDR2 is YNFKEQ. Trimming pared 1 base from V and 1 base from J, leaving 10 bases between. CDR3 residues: CASSQVTSRNTGELFF. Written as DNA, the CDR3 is TGTGCCAGCAGCCAAGTAACTTCCAGGAACACCGGGGAGCTGTTTTTT.

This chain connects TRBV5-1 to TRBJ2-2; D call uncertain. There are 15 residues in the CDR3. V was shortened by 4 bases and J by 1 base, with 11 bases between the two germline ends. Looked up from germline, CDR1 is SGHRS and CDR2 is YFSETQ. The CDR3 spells CASSKTSLNTGELFF. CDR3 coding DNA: TGCGCCAGCAGCAAAACCAGTCTGAACACCGGGGAGCTGTTTTTT.

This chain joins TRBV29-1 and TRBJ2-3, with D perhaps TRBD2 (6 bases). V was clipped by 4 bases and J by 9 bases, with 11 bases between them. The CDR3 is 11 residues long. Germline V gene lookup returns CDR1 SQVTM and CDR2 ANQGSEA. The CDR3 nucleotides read TGCAGCGTTGGCGGGGAAGGAACGCAGTATTTT. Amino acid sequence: CSVGGEGTQYF.

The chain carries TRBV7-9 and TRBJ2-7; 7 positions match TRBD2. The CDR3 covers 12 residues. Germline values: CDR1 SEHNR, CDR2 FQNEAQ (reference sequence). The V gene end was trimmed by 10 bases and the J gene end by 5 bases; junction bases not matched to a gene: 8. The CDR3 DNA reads TGTGCCACCCTCCGGGAGGCCGACGAGCAGTACTTC. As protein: CATLREADEQYF.

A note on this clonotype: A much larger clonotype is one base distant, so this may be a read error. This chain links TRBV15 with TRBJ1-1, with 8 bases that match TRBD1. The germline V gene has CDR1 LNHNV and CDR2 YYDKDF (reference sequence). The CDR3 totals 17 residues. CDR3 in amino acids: CATGRDRDRTLNTEAFF. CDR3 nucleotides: TGTGCCACCGGCAGGGACCGGGACAGGACTCTGAACACTGAAGCTTTCTTT.

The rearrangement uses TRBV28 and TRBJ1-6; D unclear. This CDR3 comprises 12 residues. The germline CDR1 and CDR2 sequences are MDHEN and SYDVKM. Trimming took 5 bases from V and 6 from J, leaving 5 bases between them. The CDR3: CASSNLNSPLHF. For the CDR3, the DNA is TGTGCCAGCAGTAACCTTAATTCACCCCTCCACTTT.